The 14 T cell receptor beta chains below come from one sample, sequenced in a study of T cells after yellow fever vaccination. TCRdb passed the 5' RACE reads through MiXCR, listing each CDR3 protein once. The repertoire includes 450,000 to 550,000 distinct CDR3 sequences, around a fifth of them detected once, and approximately 16% sits in the top ten. Sample: PBMCs, taken 21 days after the first yellow fever vaccination. The receptors were gathered from a man aged 18-30 years who received the YFV17D yellow fever vaccine.

This clonotype was counted a few times. This rearrangement joins TRBV7-8 to TRBJ2-7; TRBD1 matches at 8 bases. Germline assignment: CDR1 SGHVS and CDR2 FQNEAQ. V lost 5 bases to trimming and J lost 2 bases; unmatched junction nucleotides: 5. This CDR3 has 14 amino acids. The CDR3 sequence: CASSIDRGPYEQYF. The CDR3, as DNA: TGTGCCAGCAGCATAGACAGGGGACCCTACGAGCAGTACTTC.

The sample holds a few counts of this clonotype. The V and J genes are TRBV7-2 and TRBJ2-2, with D perhaps being TRBD1 or TRBD2 (5 bases each). V lost 4 bases, J lost 0 bases, and 9 bases lay in between. CDR1 is SGHTA and CDR2 is FQGNSA in the germline V gene. The CDR3 has 15 amino acids. The CDR3 reads CASSSGPANTGELFF. The CDR3 DNA is TGTGCCAGCAGCTCGGGACCCGCGAACACCGGGGAGCTGTTTTTT.

The rearrangement joins TRBV13 to TRBJ2-4; D is unresolved. V lost 2 bases to trimming and J lost 3 bases, with 11 bases between them. The CDR3 has 15 amino acids. The V gene's germline CDR1 is PRHDT and CDR2 FYEKMQ (reference sequence). The CDR3 bases are TGTGCCAGCAGCTTATTAAGCGTCAACAAAAACATTCAGTACTTC. Translating gives CASSLLSVNKNIQYF.

This clonotype came up a few times. The gene calls are TRBV5-1 and TRBJ2-5; TRBD1 or TRBD2 may be the D gene (5 bases each). Trimming took 2 bases from V and 2 from J, leaving 13 bases between them. This CDR3 comprises 15 residues. Looked up from germline, CDR1 is SGHRS and CDR2 is YFSETQ. The CDR3 coding sequence is TGCGCCAGCAGCTTTCAGGGACGGATACAAGAGACCCAGTACTTC. This translates into CASSFQGRIQETQYF. The variable domain in full, completed from reference TRBV5-1 and TRBJ2-5, reads KAGVTQTPRYLIKTRGQQVTLSCSPISGHRSVSWYQQTPGQGLQFLFEYFSETQRNKGNFPGRFSGRQFSNSRSEMNVSTLELGDSALYLCASSFQGRIQETQYFGPGTRLLVL.

The chain is built from TRBV7-3 and TRBJ1-2; 7 nucleotides line up with TRBD1. CDR1 and CDR2 (germline): SGHTA, FQGTGA. Germline trimming cut 5 bases from V and 14 bases from J; bases unmatched to any gene: 14. The CDR3 runs to 13 residues. The CDR3 nucleotides are TGTGCCAGCAGCCAGAAAGGGACAGCGGTTTTGACCTTC. This encodes CASSQKGTAVLTF.

The rearrangement joins TRBV9 to TRBJ2-7; 9 bases are a match to TRBD1. The CDR3 runs to 13 residues. V lost 8 bases and J lost 4; bases outside the gene matches: 7. CDR1 and CDR2 (germline): SGDLS, YYNGEE. CDR3 protein: CASGTGWTYEQYF. The CDR3 nucleotides are TGTGCCAGTGGGACAGGGTGGACTTACGAGCAGTACTTC.

This chain uses TRBV6-1 with TRBJ1-2; perhaps TRBD1 as D (6 bases). This CDR3 contains 16 residues. Trimming stripped 5 bases from V and 5 bases from J, with 21 bases between. In germline, CDR1 is MNHNS, CDR2 SASEGT. The CDR3 nucleotides read TGTGCCAGCAGTCCAACGGCGGGGGCCGGGTCTTATGGCTACACCTTC. Protein product: CASSPTAGAGSYGYTF.

In its sample, this clonotype was seen a few times. V and J are TRBV10-3 and TRBJ1-3; no clear D gene. Deletions cut 8 bases from V and 0 bases from J, with 8 bases between. This CDR3 has 13 residues. Germline V CDR1 and CDR2: ENHRY, SYGVKD. The CDR3 region has the DNA TGTGCCATCCAAGATTTCTCTGGAAACACCATATATTTT. Its protein product is CAIQDFSGNTIYF.

This clonotype was observed a handful of times. V usage is TRBV15 and J usage is TRBJ2-7; D is unclear. The V and J ends lost 0 bases and 3 bases respectively, with 6 bases between them. The germline V gene encodes CDR1 LNHNV and CDR2 YYDKDF (reference sequence). The CDR3 sequence is 13 residues long. As DNA, the CDR3 is TGTGCCACCAGCAGAGATCGGGTCTACGAGCAGTACGTC. This sequence encodes CATSRDRVYEQYV.

This clonotype was recorded at least ten times. The chain uses TRBV7-6 and TRBJ1-1; perhaps TRBD1 as D (6 bases). The germline V gene encodes CDR1 SGHVS and CDR2 FNYEAQ. The CDR3 is made up of 15 amino acids. The V and J ends lost 2 bases and 2 bases respectively, with 12 bases between them. CDR3: CASSLWQGQNTEAFF. The CDR3 bases are TGTGCCAGCAGCTTATGGCAGGGACAAAACACTGAAGCTTTCTTT.

This clonotype has a handful of counts. This sequence joins TRBV27 and TRBJ2-6; TRBD2 matches at 8 bases. V lost 4 bases to trimming and J lost 12 bases; unmatched junction nucleotides: 11. The CDR3 is made up of 15 amino acids. Germline CDR1 and CDR2: MNHEY and SMNVEV (reference sequence). The CDR3 reads CASSSRGGTVGVLTF. Here the CDR3 DNA reads TGTGCCAGCAGTTCCCGGGGGGGGACGGTGGGCGTCCTGACTTTC. Supplemented by reference TRBV27 and TRBJ2-6, the full variable domain reads EAQVTQNPRYLITVTGKKLTVTCSQNMNHEYMSWYRQDPGLGLRQIYYSMNVEVTDKGDVPEGYKVSRKEKRNFPLILESPSPNQTSLYFCASSSRGGTVGVLTFGAGSRLTVL.

V usage is TRBV15 and J usage is TRBJ1-1; no reliable D call. The CDR3 is 14 amino acids. The germline V and J ends were trimmed by 0 bases and 5 bases, with 10 bases remaining between them. Germline CDR1 is LNHNV and CDR2 is YYDKDF (reference sequence). CDR3 in amino acids: CATSRDSSGTEAFF. The CDR3 nucleotides read TGTGCCACCAGCAGAGATTCATCGGGGACTGAAGCTTTCTTT.

The gene calls are TRBV12-3 or TRBV12-4 and TRBJ2-7; D possibly corresponds to TRBD2 (6 bases). The CDR3 has 14 amino acids. V dropped 6 bases and J dropped 5 bases, with 17 bases sitting between them. The DNA for the CDR3 is TGTGCCAGCAGCCGGGAGTGGGATTCGAACGAGCAGTACTTC. Encoded protein: CASSREWDSNEQYF.

This chain links TRBV6-2 or TRBV6-3 with TRBJ2-2; TRBD1 is a possible D gene (6 bases). CDR1 and CDR2 (germline): MNHEY, SVGEGT. This CDR3 has 14 residues. Trimming took 9 bases from V and 4 from J, leaving 15 bases between them. The CDR3 is CASSTVGATGELFF. The CDR3 DNA follows: TGTGCCAGTTCGACAGTGGGGGCCACCGGGGAGCTGTTTTTT.